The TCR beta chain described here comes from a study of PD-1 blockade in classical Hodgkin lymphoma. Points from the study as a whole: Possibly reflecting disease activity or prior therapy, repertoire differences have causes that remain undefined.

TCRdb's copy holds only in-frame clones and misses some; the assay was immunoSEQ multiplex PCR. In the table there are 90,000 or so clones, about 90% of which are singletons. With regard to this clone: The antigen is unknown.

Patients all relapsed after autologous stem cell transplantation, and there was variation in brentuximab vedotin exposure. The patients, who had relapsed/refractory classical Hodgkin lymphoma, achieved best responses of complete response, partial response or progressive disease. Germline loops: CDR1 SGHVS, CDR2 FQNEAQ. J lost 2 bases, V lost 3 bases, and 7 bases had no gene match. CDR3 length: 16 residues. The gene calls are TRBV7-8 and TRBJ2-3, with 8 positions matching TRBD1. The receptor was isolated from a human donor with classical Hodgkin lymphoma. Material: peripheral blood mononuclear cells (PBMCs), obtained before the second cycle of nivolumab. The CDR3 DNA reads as TGTGCCAGCAGCTTTGACAGGGGCTCCCCCACAGATACGCAGTATTTT. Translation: CASSFDRGSPTDTQYF.